These 27 T cell receptor beta chains came from one sample sequenced in a study of spatial heterogeneity in lung cancer. Time point denoted: sample taken at primary tumor resection. Via MiXCR, TCRdb re-called the 5' RACE reads, giving one row per CDR3 protein. Of about 4,000 distinct CDR3 sequences in the sample, about 9% were seen once. Sequencing was performed on normal lung tissue next to the tumor, taken at surgery. The origin of the receptors is a female donor with early-stage non-small cell lung cancer.

This clonotype is labeled medium-sized. This chain uses TRBV30 with TRBJ2-7; the match to TRBD2 covers 11 bases. Germline-derived CDR1 and CDR2 are GTSNPN and SVGIG (reference sequence). There are 13 residues in the CDR3. V was clipped by 6 bases and J by 1 base; unmatched bases: 2. CDR3 sequence (DNA): TGTGCCTGTACTAGCGGGAGTTCCTACGAGCAGTACTTC. As protein: CACTSGSSYEQYF. The full variable domain, in which reference TRBV30 and TRBJ2-7 provide the parts outside the CDR3, is SQTIHQWPATLVQPVGSPLSLECTVEGTSNPNLYWYRQAAGRGLQLLFYSVGIGQISSEVPQNLSASRPQDRQFILSSKKLLLSDSGFYLCACTSGSSYEQYFGPGTRLTVT.

Many counts were recorded for this clonotype. The junction differs from germline at one of its ends, possibly a read error. The chain carries TRBV12-3 or TRBV12-4 and TRBJ2-3; 7 positions match TRBD2. The CDR3 consists of 15 residues. The CDR3 here is CASSLAGGSRDTQYF. DNA of the CDR3: TGTGCCAGCAGTTTAGCGGGGGGGAGCAGAGATACGCAGTATTTT.

This clonotype rates as large. The chain joins TRBV4-2 to TRBJ2-3; D not certain. The CDR3 length is 14 residues. CDR1 LGHNA and CDR2 YNFKEQ come from the germline V gene. With 1 base removed from V and 0 bases from J, the gap between germline ends came to 5 bases. The CDR3: CASSQGSSTDTQYF. The CDR3 region has the DNA TGTGCCAGCAGCCAAGGATCTAGCACAGATACGCAGTATTTT.

Sample share makes this clonotype medium-sized (0.01 to 0.1%). V gene TRBV7-2 combines with J gene TRBJ1-5; no clear D. CDR1 and CDR2 (germline): SGHTA, FQGNSA. CDR3 length equals 14 residues. Trimming stripped 4 bases from V and 5 bases from J, with 12 bases between. For the CDR3, the DNA is TGTGCCAGCAGCTCAGTGGGTGGATATCAGCCCCAGCATTTT. It codes for CASSSVGGYQPQHF.

This clonotype is medium-sized by share. This chain uses TRBV27 with TRBJ2-5; tentative D call: TRBD2 (6 bases). The length of the CDR3 is 11 residues. Trimming removed 7 bases at V and 6 bases at J, with 9 bases between. CDR1 and CDR2 from the germline V gene are MNHEY and SMNVEV (reference sequence). In nucleotides, the CDR3 is TGTGCCAGCACGGCGGGACAGACCCAGTACTTC. Protein: CASTAGQTQYF.

This clonotype is termed medium-sized (0.01 to 0.1%). The CDR3 loop is CASRDYRVAQPQHF. The CDR3 DNA is TGTGCCAGCAGAGACTACAGGGTTGCTCAGCCCCAGCATTTT. V and J are TRBV6-2 or TRBV6-3 and TRBJ1-5; D is perhaps TRBD1 (6 bases). Germline loops: CDR1 MNHEY, CDR2 SVGEGT. CDR3 length: 14 amino acids. Trimming left V 6 bases short and J 6 bases short, with 15 bases between.

This clonotype was detected a few times. The V and J genes are TRBV5-1 and TRBJ2-1; either TRBD1 or TRBD2 may fit D (6 bases each). The CDR3 contains 16 residues. Germline CDR1 is SGHRS and CDR2 is YFSETQ. V lost 0 bases and J lost 3, with 13 bases in between. In DNA, the CDR3 is TGCGCCAGCAGCTTGGAGCCGGGGGCTGACTACAATGAGCAGTTCTTC. This codes for CASSLEPGADYNEQFF.

The J gene is TRBJ1-1, the V gene TRBV5-1, with a tentative D call TRBD1 (6 bases). Trimming removed 0 bases from V and 4 bases from J, with 25 bases in between. The germline V gene encodes CDR1 SGHRS and CDR2 YFSETQ. This CDR3 has 19 amino acids. DNA for the CDR3: TGCGCCAGCAGCTTGGCAACCCCCGGGCAGGGGATGCGGGGCACTGAAGCTTTCTTT. Its translation is CASSLATPGQGMRGTEAFF. The complete variable domain, with remaining parts taken from reference TRBV5-1 and TRBJ1-1, reads KAGVTQTPRYLIKTRGQQVTLSCSPISGHRSVSWYQQTPGQGLQFLFEYFSETQRNKGNFPGRFSGRQFSNSRSEMNVSTLELGDSALYLCASSLATPGQGMRGTEAFFGQGTRLTVV.

In its sample, this clonotype was seen many times. This chain links TRBV7-2 with TRBJ1-2; 8 bases are shared with TRBD1. In germline, CDR1 is SGHTA, CDR2 FQGNSA. This CDR3 has 15 residues. V lost 1 base, J lost 6 bases, and 7 bases stayed unmatched. CDR3 in amino acids: CASSLGGRGLDGYTF. The CDR3 DNA is TGTGCCAGCAGCTTAGGTGGCAGGGGGCTTGATGGCTACACCTTC.

This clonotype was recorded a few times. The chain joins TRBV21-1 to TRBJ2-5; the D call in the table, TRBD1, was not verified against the DNA. TRBV21-1 is a listed pseudogene. The CDR3 consists of 16 residues. CDR3 residues: CASRRPGQLREETQYF. In nucleotides, the CDR3 is TGTGCCAGCAGGAGGCCGGGACAACTGAGGGAAGAGACCCAGTACTTC.

In its sample, this clonotype was seen many times. The chain recombines TRBV5-5 with TRBJ2-4; D is unclear. The CDR3 loop spans 17 amino acids. Germline CDR1 and CDR2: SGHKS and YYEKEE (reference sequence). V was shortened by 4 bases and J by 8 bases, with 25 bases between the two germline ends. CDR3 protein: CASSHARSSDPGDIQYF. CDR3 coding DNA: TGTGCCAGCAGCCACGCTAGAAGTTCGGACCCGGGCGACATTCAGTACTTC.

At least ten counts were recorded for this clonotype. This chain joins TRBV5-5 and TRBJ2-1; D possibly corresponds to TRBD1 (6 bases). This CDR3 spans 15 amino acids. Looked up from germline, CDR1 is SGHKS and CDR2 is YYEKEE (reference sequence). The V gene lost 1 base and the J gene lost 6 bases, with 14 bases spanning the gap. The CDR3 is CASSLRFQGPNEQFF. CDR3 DNA: TGTGCCAGCAGCTTGCGGTTTCAGGGGCCCAATGAGCAGTTCTTC.

In its sample, this clonotype ranks as medium-sized (0.01 to 0.1%). The CDR3 protein is CASSVLSGAYGYTF. CDR3 nucleotide sequence: TGTGCCAGCAGTGTACTATCAGGGGCCTATGGCTACACCTTC. The gene calls are TRBV2 and TRBJ1-2; a possible D gene is TRBD1 (6 bases). Trimming stripped 4 bases from V and 4 bases from J, with 13 bases between. CDR3 length: 14 amino acids. The V gene's germline CDR1 is SNHLY and CDR2 FYNNEI.

Many counts were recorded for this clonotype. The V gene is TRBV7-8, the J gene TRBJ2-2; 11 nucleotides line up with TRBD1. CDR1 and CDR2 (germline): SGHVS, FQNEAQ. CDR3 size: 16 residues. The ends lost 6 bases at V and 7 bases at J; junction bases unmatched: 10. CDR3 nucleotides: TGTGCCAGCAGGGACCGGGACAGGGGGGTCGGCGGGGAGCTGTTTTTT. Protein sequence: CASRDRDRGVGGELFF.

This clonotype is judged medium-sized. V is TRBV11-2 and J is TRBJ2-1; D might be TRBD2 (6 bases). Germline CDR1 and CDR2: SGHAT and FQNNGV. The length of the CDR3 is 16 residues. V lost 6 bases, J lost 8 bases, and 23 bases lay in between. In DNA, the CDR3 is TGTGCCAGCAGTAAAGATGTAGGGGCCCGGAGGGATGAGCAGTTCTTC. Its protein is CASSKDVGARRDEQFF.

This clonotype has at least ten counts. The CDR3 protein is CASSLGTGQGETQYF. CDR3 bases: TGTGCCAGCAGCTTAGGGACAGGGCAGGGGGAGACCCAGTACTTC. This chain links TRBV7-6 with TRBJ2-5; 8 bases are a match to TRBD1. Germline values: CDR1 SGHVS, CDR2 FNYEAQ. This CDR3 has 15 amino acids. Trimming at V came to 1 base and at J to 5 bases, leaving 6 bases not matched to a gene.

The V call is TRBV29-1, the J call TRBJ1-1; D uncertain. Germline V lookup: CDR1 SQVTM, CDR2 ANQGSEA. The CDR3 contains 14 residues. V was cut by 7 bases and J by 1 base, with 16 bases left in between. The CDR3 DNA is TGCAGCGCCTCGCCCCCGGGTCAGAACACTGAAGCTTTCTTT. This translates into CSASPPGQNTEAFF.

This clonotype is classed as medium-sized. The chain couples TRBV18 to TRBJ1-6; TRBD1 might be the D (6 bases). The CDR3 sequence is 14 residues long. V dropped 3 bases and J dropped 10 bases, with 13 bases sitting between them. Germline V lookup: CDR1 KGHSH, CDR2 LQKENI. The CDR3 DNA reads as TGTGCCAGCTCACCCCAGGGGCCGGAATCACCCCTCCACTTT. Encoded protein: CASSPQGPESPLHF.

This clonotype is classed as medium-sized. The V and J genes are TRBV6-1 and TRBJ2-4, with D unclear. This CDR3 comprises 18 residues. Between the trimmed V and J ends, which lost 2 bases and 0 bases, there was a span of 17 bases. Per germline, CDR1 MNHNS and CDR2 SASEGT. CDR3 coding DNA: TGTGCCAGCAGTGAAAGCTTGTCCGGGTCGATAGCCAAAAACATTCAGTACTTC. As protein: CASSESLSGSIAKNIQYF.

This clonotype was seen many times. This chain joins TRBV14 and TRBJ1-4, with a tentative D call TRBD1 (5 bases). Germline CDR1 and CDR2: SGHDN and FVKESK. The CDR3 length is 17 residues. Trimming stripped 5 bases from V and 4 bases from J, with 20 bases between. CDR3 DNA: TGTGCCAGCAGCGGCAAGGCTCCCGACAGAATTAATGAAAAACTGTTTTTT. This codes for CASSGKAPDRINEKLFF.

The chain links TRBV6-1 to TRBJ2-5, with D hard to call. Germline loops: CDR1 MNHNS, CDR2 SASEGT. The V gene lost 3 bases and the J gene lost 2 bases, with 10 bases spanning the gap. The CDR3 runs to 14 residues. The CDR3 coding sequence is TGTGCCAGCAGTGACAGAGCCCGACAAGAGACCCAGTACTTC. It specifies CASSDRARQETQYF.

By proportion, this clonotype is medium-sized. V and J are TRBV9 and TRBJ1-3, with D hard to call. The CDR3 is 12 amino acids. Germline lookup yields CDR1 SGDLS and CDR2 YYNGEE. The ends were cut back, 2 bases at V and 0 bases at J, with 0 bases in the middle. The CDR3 reads CASSVSGNTIYF. CDR3 bases: TGTGCCAGCAGCGTCTCTGGAAACACCATATATTTT.

This clonotype was picked up many times. V usage is TRBV28 and J usage is TRBJ2-7; D may be TRBD1 (7 bases). Germline CDR1 and CDR2: MDHEN and SYDVKM. CDR3 length equals 14 residues. Trimming took off 6 bases at V and 0 bases at J, with 12 bases between the two ends. CDR3 DNA sequence: TGTGCCAGCAGAGGGGGCGGGGTCTCCTACGAGCAGTACTTC. Translation: CASRGGGVSYEQYF.

This clonotype was seen a few times. The chain combines TRBV6-6 with TRBJ2-7; TRBD2 matches at 8 bases. The trim removed 6 bases at V and 1 base at J, leaving 8 bases unmatched. Germline V gene sequence: CDR1 MNHNY, CDR2 SVGAGI (reference sequence). The CDR3 loop spans 15 amino acids. CDR3 bases: TGTGCCAGCAGCGGGGGGGGCCGAAAATCCTACGAGCAGTACTTC. Translating it yields CASSGGGRKSYEQYF.

By share, this clonotype counts as medium-sized. The rearrangement links TRBV7-8 to TRBJ1-4, with D unclear. With 3 bases removed from V and 6 bases from J, the gap between germline ends came to 11 bases. The CDR3 loop spans 14 amino acids. Per the germline V gene, CDR1 is SGHVS and CDR2 is FQNEAQ. The CDR3 region has the DNA TGTGCCAGCAGCTTGGACGGGATTCATGAAAAACTGTTTTTT. Amino acid sequence: CASSLDGIHEKLFF.

This clonotype is labeled medium-sized. The V and J genes are TRBV7-3 and TRBJ2-2; no clear D. This CDR3 has 13 amino acids. Trimming cost V 5 bases and J 7 bases, with 11 bases left between them. Germline CDR1 SGHTA, CDR2 FQGTGA. CDR3 residues: CASSPKLGGELFF. The CDR3 bases are TGTGCCAGCAGCCCCAAGTTAGGCGGGGAGCTGTTTTTT.

This chain uses TRBV11-2 with TRBJ2-2, with D possibly TRBD1 on 5 matching bases. CDR3 length: 15 amino acids. Trimming removed 2 bases from V and 4 bases from J, with 11 bases in between. Germline CDR1 and CDR2: SGHAT and FQNNGV. The DNA for the CDR3 is TGTGCCAGCAGCTTACAGGGTACGAGCACCGGGGAGCTGTTTTTT. This encodes CASSLQGTSTGELFF.